These 24 T cell receptor beta chains share one sample of origin, sequenced in a study of blood T cell repertoires in COVID-19. The table came from immunoSEQ multiplex PCR; TCRdb's copy has only in-frame clones and leaves some out. The sample shows approximately 200,000 clones, about 91% of them seen only once. Sequencing used peripheral blood. These receptors originate from a woman aged 30 to 39 with acute or convalescent COVID-19.

The rearrangement uses TRBV27 and TRBJ1-1, with D possibly matching TRBD1 (6 bases). With 4 bases removed from V and 9 bases from J, the gap between germline ends came to 15 bases. Germline CDR1 and CDR2: MNHEY and SMNVEV (reference sequence). This CDR3 is built from 13 residues. CDR3 nucleotides: TGTGCCAGCAGTTCCCACCGGGACAAACAAGCTTTCTTT. Translating gives CASSSHRDKQAFF.

The genes are TRBV27 and TRBJ1-5; 8 bases map to TRBD1. The trim removed 8 bases at V and 8 bases at J, leaving 11 bases unmatched. Germline V lookup: CDR1 MNHEY, CDR2 SMNVEV (reference sequence). This CDR3 has 14 amino acids. The DNA for the CDR3 is TGTGCCAGCTCTCCAGGGGGCGCGTACAAGCCCCAGCATTTT. Protein sequence: CASSPGGAYKPQHF.

The chain uses TRBV9 and TRBJ1-6; TRBD1 is a possible D gene (6 bases). The V end was cut by 0 bases, the J end by 6 bases, with 10 bases between. CDR1 and CDR2 from the germline V gene are SGDLS and YYNGEE. The CDR3 consists of 15 residues. CDR3 bases: TGTGCCAGCAGCGTAGCTGGGGGCCCTAATTCACCCCTCCACTTT. As protein: CASSVAGGPNSPLHF.

This chain joins TRBV28 and TRBJ2-1, with TRBD1 identical over 7 bases. Per the germline V gene, CDR1 is MDHEN and CDR2 is SYDVKM. The CDR3 is 13 residues long. V gave up 5 bases and J gave up 10 bases; unmatched junction bases: 8. The CDR3 is CASSRDRLAEQFF. CDR3 DNA sequence: TGTGCCAGCAGTAGGGACAGACTGGCCGAGCAGTTCTTC. The full variable domain, rest sourced from reference TRBV28 and TRBJ2-1, is DVKVTQSSRYLVKRTGEKVFLECVQDMDHENMFWYRQDPGLGLRLIYFSYDVKMKEKGDIPEGYSVSREKKERFSLILESASTNQTSMYLCASSRDRLAEQFFGPGTRLTVL.

Notes on this clone: Other DNA sequences within the sample encode an identical CDR3. The chain carries TRBV29-1 and TRBJ2-3; D is unresolved. With 4 bases removed from V and 1 base from J, the gap between germline ends came to 6 bases. This CDR3 comprises 12 residues. Per the germline V gene, CDR1 is SQVTM and CDR2 is ANQGSEA. CDR3 sequence: CSVGRGTDTQYF. In nucleotides, the CDR3 is TGCAGCGTTGGCCGGGGCACAGATACGCAGTATTTT.

This rearrangement joins TRBV11-2 to TRBJ2-5, with D perhaps TRBD1 (5 bases). The V gene's germline CDR1 is SGHAT and CDR2 FQNNGV. This CDR3 contains 16 residues. Deletions cut 2 bases from V and 3 bases from J, with 16 bases between. The CDR3 here is CASSLFGAPPKETQYF. The CDR3, as DNA: TGTGCCAGCAGCTTATTTGGGGCGCCGCCCAAAGAGACCCAGTACTTC.

This rearrangement joins TRBV6-5 to TRBJ1-2; 7 nucleotides match TRBD1. This CDR3 is 12 amino acids long. Germline trimming cut 5 bases from V and 7 bases from J; bases unmatched to any gene: 4. Per germline, CDR1 MNHEY and CDR2 SVGAGI. CDR3 protein: CASSHRGGGYTF. Written as DNA, the CDR3 is TGTGCCAGCAGTCACAGGGGCGGTGGCTACACCTTC.

V is TRBV18 and J is TRBJ1-3; D may be TRBD1 (6 bases). V lost 5 bases to trimming and J lost 0 bases, with 14 bases between them. The CDR3 is 16 amino acids. CDR1 KGHSH and CDR2 LQKENI come from the germline V gene. In DNA, the CDR3 is TGTGCCAGCTCATCAACCGCGGACAGCTCTGGAAACACCATATATTTT. Protein sequence: CASSSTADSSGNTIYF.

V gene TRBV18 combines with J gene TRBJ2-1; D is perhaps TRBD1 (6 bases). Trimming removed 4 bases from V and 0 bases from J, with 13 bases in between. The CDR3 is 16 amino acids. Germline-derived CDR1 and CDR2 are KGHSH and LQKENI. The CDR3 sequence: CASSQGLDSSYNEQFF. The CDR3 DNA reads TGTGCCAGCTCACAAGGGTTGGACAGCTCCTACAATGAGCAGTTCTTC.

J is TRBJ1-2 and V is TRBV19; TRBD1 agrees at 9 bases. Germline V lookup: CDR1 LNHDA, CDR2 SQIVND (reference sequence). The CDR3 is 17 residues long. The trim removed 1 base at V and 4 bases at J, leaving 10 bases unmatched. The CDR3 DNA reads TGTGCCAGTAGTATAGGTGGGACAGGGAGCCTCGTCTATGGCTACACCTTC. This translates into CASSIGGTGSLVYGYTF.

The V gene is TRBV7-9, the J gene TRBJ2-5; TRBD2 might be the D (6 bases). CDR1 and CDR2 from the germline V gene are SEHNR and FQNEAQ (reference sequence). CDR3 size: 14 residues. Trimming removed 2 bases at V and 0 bases at J, with 7 bases between. CDR3 loop: CASSLTGDQETQYF. For the CDR3, the DNA is TGTGCCAGCAGCTTAACGGGGGACCAAGAGACCCAGTACTTC.

The chain has TRBV5-1 and TRBJ2-1; D is possibly TRBD2 (5 bases). The CDR3 covers 14 residues. Trimming removed 2 bases from V and 5 bases from J, with 11 bases in between. Per germline, CDR1 SGHRS and CDR2 YFSETQ. The CDR3 nucleotides read TGCGCCAGCAGCTTAGCCCGAGCGGACAATGAGCAGTTCTTC. This translates into CASSLARADNEQFF.

The V gene is TRBV5-1, the J gene TRBJ2-4; tentatively, D is TRBD2 (5 bases). The germline gives CDR1 SGHRS, CDR2 YFSETQ. The CDR3 spans 14 residues. Trimming took off 5 bases at V and 2 bases at J, with 11 bases between the two ends. CDR3 loop: CASSGGDTKNIQYF. The DNA of the CDR3 is TGCGCCAGCAGTGGAGGAGATACCAAAAACATTCAGTACTTC.

The CDR3 DNA reads as TGTGCCAGCAGTTTTTGGGGCCTGAACACCGGGGAGCTGTTTTTT. Translation gives CASSFWGLNTGELFF. V is TRBV28 and J is TRBJ2-2; D is possibly TRBD1 (5 bases). V was pared by 3 bases and J by 1 base, with 9 bases between. Germline assignment: CDR1 MDHEN and CDR2 SYDVKM. The CDR3 is 15 residues long.

The J gene is TRBJ2-5, the V gene TRBV5-4; TRBD2 matches at 14 bases. Germline V gene lookup returns CDR1 SGHNT and CDR2 YYREEE (reference sequence). V shed 5 bases, J shed 5 bases, and the junction held 8 bases outside the gene matches. CDR3 size: 16 residues. The CDR3 DNA sequence: TGTGCCAGCAGGCTGGGGACTAGCGGGAGTTTGGAGACCCAGTACTTC. This gives the protein CASRLGTSGSLETQYF.

V is TRBV12-3 or TRBV12-4 and J is TRBJ1-6; no clear D. The V and J ends lost 1 base and 9 bases respectively, with 7 bases between them. This CDR3 has 13 amino acids. The CDR3 nucleotides are TGTGCCAGCAGTTTAGAAGGGAGTTCACCCCTCCACTTT. Its protein is CASSLEGSSPLHF.

In DNA, the CDR3 is TGTGCCAGCAGCTCACAGGGGGCCGTGACCCAGTACTTC. It specifies CASSSQGAVTQYF. This chain links TRBV5-6 with TRBJ2-5; 9 bases are a match to TRBD1. Looked up from germline, CDR1 is SGHDT and CDR2 is YYEEEE. This CDR3 spans 13 amino acids. After removal of 3 bases from V and 7 bases from J, the junction contained 4 bases not matched to a gene.

The V gene is TRBV30, the J gene TRBJ1-4; D is unclear. The germline V and J ends were trimmed by 3 bases and 5 bases, with 13 bases remaining between them. Germline CDR1 GTSNPN, CDR2 SVGIG (reference sequence). The CDR3 length is 14 residues. CDR3 nucleotide sequence: TGTGCCTGGAGCCGAGGCCCTCTAAATGAAAAACTGTTTTTT. As protein: CAWSRGPLNEKLFF.

The rearrangement uses TRBV5-1 and TRBJ2-1; D call uncertain. V lost 7 bases, J lost 5 bases, and 10 bases lay in between. Germline values: CDR1 SGHRS, CDR2 YFSETQ. The CDR3 sequence is 12 residues long. This CDR3 is CASGEAHNEQFF. CDR3 nucleotide sequence: TGCGCCAGCGGCGAGGCCCACAATGAGCAGTTCTTC.

The rearrangement uses TRBV7-2 and TRBJ2-1, with D perhaps TRBD2 (5 bases). Germline V gives CDR1 SGHTA, CDR2 FQGNSA. The ends were cut back, 5 bases at V and 0 bases at J, with 17 bases in the middle. This CDR3 spans 17 amino acids. The CDR3 region has the DNA TGTGCCAGCAGCCGGAGCGGCGGAGCAATCTCCTACAATGAGCAGTTCTTC. Protein product: CASSRSGGAISYNEQFF. Together with reference TRBV7-2 and TRBJ2-1, the CDR3 gives the full variable domain: GAGVSQSPSNKVTEKGKDVELRCDPISGHTALYWYRQSLGQGLEFLIYFQGNSAPDKSGLPSDRFSAERTGGSVSTLTIQRTQQEDSAVYLCASSRSGGAISYNEQFFGPGTRLTVL.

This chain uses TRBV7-9 with TRBJ1-1; unclear D gene. CDR1 and CDR2 (germline): SEHNR, FQNEAQ (reference sequence). The CDR3 is 13 residues long. Trimming pared 2 bases from V and 7 bases from J, leaving 11 bases between. The CDR3 protein is CASSLYPEYEAFF. CDR3 sequence (DNA): TGTGCCAGCAGCTTATACCCTGAGTATGAAGCTTTCTTT. The complete variable domain, with remaining parts taken from reference TRBV7-9 and TRBJ1-1, reads DTGVSQNPRHKITKRGQNVTFRCDPISEHNRLYWYRQTLGQGPEFLTYFQNEAQLEKSRLLSDRFSAERPKGSFSTLEIQRTEQGDSAMYLCASSLYPEYEAFFGQGTRLTVV.

The chain couples TRBV28 to TRBJ2-1; no clear D. The V and J ends lost 6 bases and 4 bases respectively, with 4 bases between them. CDR1 is MDHEN, CDR2 SYDVKM, per germline. This CDR3 has 11 residues. Here the CDR3 DNA reads TGTGCCAGCAGCGTATACAATGAGCAGTTCTTC. Translating it yields CASSVYNEQFF.

The chain is built from TRBV28 and TRBJ2-3; 8 nucleotides agree with TRBD2. V dropped 7 bases and J dropped 2; count of bases not matched to a gene: 5. CDR3 size: 14 residues. Germline CDR1 reads MDHEN; CDR2 reads SYDVKM. CDR3: CASNLSGDTDTQYF. CDR3 nucleotides: TGTGCCAGCAATCTTAGCGGGGACACAGATACGCAGTATTTT.

The chain recombines TRBV9 with TRBJ2-3; D ambiguous. The V gene's germline CDR1 is SGDLS and CDR2 YYNGEE. V was cut by 3 bases and J by 2 bases, with 4 bases left in between. The CDR3 runs 12 residues. The CDR3 sequence: CASSAYTDTQYF. The CDR3 coding sequence is TGTGCCAGCAGCGCTTACACAGATACGCAGTATTTT.